This T cell receptor (beta chain) emerged from a study of T cell clonotyping in hematopoietic cell transplantation. Remarks on this clone: Its antigen is not identified.

Study conclusions and caveats: Graft donor and pretransplant recipient Inverse Simpson Index values predicted broader posttransplant TCR diversity. Pathologically expanded recipient clonotypes increased progressively from day 30 to day 180 as diversity fell.

Some clones are missing from TCRdb's copy, which holds only in-frame ones; the method was immunoSEQ multiplex PCR. The table includes fewer than 45,000 clones, 88% detected once. V was shortened by 4 bases and J by 0 bases, with 6 bases between the two germline ends. This CDR3 region has 13 residues. Germline V gives CDR1 SGHTA, CDR2 FQGNSA. The TCR originated in a woman in her thirties or forties in good health. Some clones in this sample may be carry-over from other donors' samples. Sequenced: peripheral blood mononuclear cells. V gene TRBV7-2 combines with J gene TRBJ2-5; D is ambiguous. The CDR3 nucleotides are TGTGCCAGCAGCTCAATTAACCAAGAGACCCAGTACTTC. Its translation is CASSSINQETQYF.